The next 4 T cell receptor beta chains were all read from a single sample in a study of T cell responses to AZD1222 COVID-19 vaccine. TCRdb's table, derived via immunoSEQ multiplex PCR, lists solely in-frame clones and lacks some. Of 150,000 to 180,000 clones in the sample, 88% were seen once. Here the sequenced sample was peripheral blood, taken on day 0 of AZD1222 vaccination. These receptors originate from an adult in good health.

The gene calls are TRBV28 and TRBJ1-5; D possibly corresponds to TRBD1 (6 bases). With 5 bases removed from V and 7 bases from J, the gap between germline ends came to 9 bases. Germline V gives CDR1 MDHEN, CDR2 SYDVKM. The CDR3 contains 12 residues. This chain's CDR3 is CASSTQGQPQHF. In DNA form, the CDR3 reads TGTGCCAGCAGTACCCAGGGGCAGCCCCAGCATTTT.

This chain links TRBV4-1 with TRBJ2-7, with D maybe TRBD1 (6 bases). The CDR3 extends over 15 amino acids. CDR1 and CDR2 from the germline V gene are MGHRA and YSYEKL. V was cut by 3 bases and J by 1 base, with 13 bases left in between. For the CDR3, the DNA is TGCGCCAGCAGCCATTCAGGGGCGAATTCCTACGAGCAGTACTTC. This sequence encodes CASSHSGANSYEQYF.

The V call is TRBV6-5, the J call TRBJ1-6; the D gene is possibly TRBD1 (5 bases). V shed 4 bases and J shed 7 bases, with 17 bases lying between them. CDR1 and CDR2 (germline): MNHEY, SVGAGI. This CDR3 region has 16 residues. CDR3 bases: TGTGCCAGCAGTTGGGGGTACGGCCAGAACAATTCACCCCTCCACTTT. Amino acids: CASSWGYGQNNSPLHF.

The rearrangement uses TRBV7-2 and TRBJ1-1, with D possibly TRBD1 on 5 matching bases. V was cut by 5 bases and J by 4 bases, with 14 bases left in between. The CDR3 contains 14 residues. CDR1 SGHTA and CDR2 FQGNSA come from the germline V gene. In DNA, the CDR3 is TGTGCCAGCAGCGAATGGGGGGGAAGCACTGAAGCTTTCTTT. Amino acids: CASSEWGGSTEAFF.